The clone carrying this T cell receptor beta chain was counted many times. Its matching antigen is unknown. Those patients with uncontrolled infection, other autoimmune disease, pregnancy or lactation were excluded. For the diagnoses, clinical symptoms, serum thyroxine and TRAb, thyroid ultrasound and orbital computed tomography were used. CDR3 length equals 11 residues. V was cut by 2 bases and J by 6 bases, with 3 bases left in between. CDR1 SGHTA and CDR2 FQGNSA come from the germline V gene. Amplification targeted TCR beta CDR3 regions from RNA transcripts. The HTBI set primed first-round TCR CDR3 RT-PCR. TCRdb re-called the multiplex PCR reads with MiXCR, one entry per CDR3 protein. In the table there are under 200,000 distinct CDR3 sequences, about a tenth of which are singletons. The source of the sample is a study of T cells in Graves' hyperthyroidism and ophthalmopathy. Study-wide results and caveats: Most clonotypes expanded in thyroid above 0.001 were likewise present in blood. Prediction of ophthalmopathy progression came a median around 6 months pre-onset.

This chain joins TRBV7-2 and TRBJ2-3; D remains unclear. The specimen was blood. The sequence was obtained from a woman aged 18-29 years with Graves' hyperthyroidism that later progressed to Graves' ophthalmopathy. Here the CDR3 DNA reads TGTGCCAGCAGCTTACGGGATACGCAGTATTTT. Its translation is CASSLRDTQYF. The full variable domain, with the rest looked up from reference TRBV7-2 and TRBJ2-3, is GAGVSQSPSNKVTEKGKDVELRCDPISGHTALYWYRQSLGQGLEFLIYFQGNSAPDKSGLPSDRFSAERTGGSVSTLTIQRTQQEDSAVYLCASSLRDTQYFGPGTRLTVL.